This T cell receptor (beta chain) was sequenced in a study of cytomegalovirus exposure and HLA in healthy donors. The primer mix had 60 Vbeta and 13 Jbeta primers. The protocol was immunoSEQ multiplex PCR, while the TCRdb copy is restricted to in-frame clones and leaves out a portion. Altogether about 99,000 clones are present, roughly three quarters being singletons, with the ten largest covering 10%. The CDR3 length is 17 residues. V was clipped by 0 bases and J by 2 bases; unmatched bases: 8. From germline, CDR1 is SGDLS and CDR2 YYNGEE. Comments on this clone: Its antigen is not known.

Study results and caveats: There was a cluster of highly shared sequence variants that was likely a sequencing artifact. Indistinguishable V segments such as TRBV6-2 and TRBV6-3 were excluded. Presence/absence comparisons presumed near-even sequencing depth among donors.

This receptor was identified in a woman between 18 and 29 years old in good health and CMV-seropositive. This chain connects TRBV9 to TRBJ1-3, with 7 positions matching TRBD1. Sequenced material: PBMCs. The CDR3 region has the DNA TGTGCCAGCAGCGTAGACGGATCTAGGGGGCCTGGAAACACCATATATTTT. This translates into CASSVDGSRGPGNTIYF.